The 30 T cell receptor beta chains below were found in one sample sequenced in a study of blood T cell repertoires in COVID-19. Profiled with immunoSEQ multiplex PCR; TCRdb holds only in-frame clones, not every one. Here the sample spans under 250,000 clones, about 89% being singletons. The specimen was peripheral blood. These receptors came from a woman in her sixties who had recovered from COVID-19.

The CDR3 protein is CSGGLAGKETQYF. The CDR3 DNA reads TGCAGCGGGGGACTAGCGGGGAAAGAGACCCAGTACTTC. The V and J genes are TRBV29-1 and TRBJ2-5; 13 nucleotides agree with TRBD2. V gave up 7 bases and J gave up 3 bases; unmatched junction bases: 2. The V gene's germline CDR1 is SQVTM and CDR2 ANQGSEA. The CDR3 totals 13 residues.

This clone was picked up a small number of times. The rearrangement joins TRBV7-3 to TRBJ1-1, with D possibly matching TRBD1 (6 bases). The CDR3 spans 14 residues. Trimming took off 1 base at V and 4 bases at J, with 10 bases between the two ends. Germline CDR1 is SGHTA and CDR2 is FQGTGA. The CDR3 coding sequence is TGTGCCAGCAGCTTAAGGCCAGGGGCCACTGAAGCTTTCTTT. This encodes CASSLRPGATEAFF.

V is TRBV18 and J is TRBJ2-1, with 7 positions matching TRBD1. J lost 1 base, V lost 3 bases, and 6 bases had no gene match. CDR1 KGHSH and CDR2 LQKENI come from the germline V gene. This CDR3 has 16 residues. DNA of the CDR3: TGTGCCAGCTCACCCTTTGAGGGGGCATCCTACAATGAGCAGTTCTTC. It is translated as CASSPFEGASYNEQFF.

This chain uses TRBV11-2 with TRBJ1-5, with 7 bases fitting TRBD1. Germline V gene sequence: CDR1 SGHAT, CDR2 FQNNGV. This CDR3 has 15 residues. Trimming removed 5 bases from V and 9 bases from J; junction bases left unmatched: 13. In DNA, the CDR3 is TGTGCCAGCAGCGATACGAGGACAGGCTATGGGCCCCAGCATTTT. This translates into CASSDTRTGYGPQHF.

This clone has just a few counts. The chain is built from TRBV11-2 and TRBJ2-7; TRBD2 is a possible D gene (6 bases). The V gene lost 4 bases and the J gene lost 6 bases, with 10 bases spanning the gap. There are 12 residues in the CDR3. Germline V CDR1 and CDR2: SGHAT, FQNNGV. The CDR3 region is CASSSRRVEQYF. The CDR3 region has the DNA TGTGCCAGCAGCTCCCGGAGGGTCGAGCAGTACTTC. Filled out from reference TRBV11-2 and TRBJ2-7, the complete variable domain reads EAGVAQSPRYKIIEKRQSVAFWCNPISGHATLYWYQQILGQGPKLLIQFQNNGVVDDSQLPKDRFSAERLKGVDSTLKIQPAKLEDSAVYLCASSSRRVEQYFGPGTRLTVT.

The rearrangement links TRBV19 to TRBJ2-3; TRBD2 is a possible D gene (5 bases). CDR1 and CDR2 from the germline V gene are LNHDA and SQIVND (reference sequence). Deletions cut 4 bases from V and 4 bases from J, with 12 bases between. The CDR3 length is 14 residues. The CDR3 sequence is CASSRVGGSDTQYF. Here the CDR3 DNA reads TGTGCCAGTAGTAGGGTAGGCGGGTCAGATACGCAGTATTTT. Supplemented by reference TRBV19 and TRBJ2-3, the full variable domain reads DGGITQSPKYLFRKEGQNVTLSCEQNLNHDAMYWYRQDPGQGLRLIYYSQIVNDFQKGDIAEGYSVSREKKESFPLTVTSAQKNPTAFYLCASSRVGGSDTQYFGPGTRLTVL.

This chain connects TRBV25-1 to TRBJ1-1, with D tentatively TRBD1 (6 bases). The V gene's germline CDR1 is MGHDK and CDR2 SYGVNS. The CDR3 has 15 residues. V lost 5 bases and J lost 3, with 16 bases in between. The CDR3 DNA reads as TGTGCCAGCAGTCCCCGACCATCAGGGGACACTGAAGCTTTCTTT. Translation gives CASSPRPSGDTEAFF.

The gene calls are TRBV29-1 and TRBJ2-7; D gene unclear. Trimming took off 0 bases at V and 5 bases at J, with 8 bases between the two ends. The germline CDR1 and CDR2 sequences are SQVTM and ANQGSEA. CDR3 length: 12 amino acids. The CDR3 spells CSVEDSLNEQYF. The CDR3 bases are TGCAGCGTTGAAGATTCCCTAAACGAGCAGTACTTC.

The chain has TRBV28 and TRBJ2-5, with 7 bases matching TRBD2. The CDR3 runs 14 residues. Per germline, CDR1 MDHEN and CDR2 SYDVKM. The CDR3 loop is CAGGGGGGWETQYF. CDR3 coding DNA: TGTGCTGGGGGGGGAGGAGGCGGTTGGGAGACCCAGTACTTC.

The chain is built from TRBV5-1 and TRBJ2-7, with TRBD1 identical over 8 bases. The CDR3 is made up of 15 amino acids. The V gene's germline CDR1 is SGHRS and CDR2 YFSETQ. The junction had 2 bases not matched to a gene; V was cut back by 0 bases and J by 0 bases. The CDR3, as DNA: TGCGCCAGCAGCTTGGGGACAGGGAGCTCCTACGAGCAGTACTTC. Encoded protein: CASSLGTGSSYEQYF. Combining the CDR3 with reference TRBV5-1 and TRBJ2-7 gives the whole variable domain KAGVTQTPRYLIKTRGQQVTLSCSPISGHRSVSWYQQTPGQGLQFLFEYFSETQRNKGNFPGRFSGRQFSNSRSEMNVSTLELGDSALYLCASSLGTGSSYEQYFGPGTRLTVT.

DNA for the CDR3: TGTGCCAGCAGTGCACGTCTGGGACTAGCGGGGGAATACGAGCAGTACTTC. Residues: CASSARLGLAGEYEQYF. The V and J genes are TRBV27 and TRBJ2-7; TRBD2 aligns across 14 bases. The junction had 10 bases not matched to a gene; V was cut back by 5 bases and J by 4 bases. Germline-derived CDR1 and CDR2 are MNHEY and SMNVEV (reference sequence). This CDR3 is 17 amino acids long.

This clone was recorded once. The CDR3 coding sequence is TGTGCCATCTCACTGTTGGGACAGGGGATTTCGCAGAACACTGAAGCTTTCTTT. Translated, it gives CAISLLGQGISQNTEAFF. The J gene is TRBJ1-1, the V gene TRBV10-3; 10 nucleotides line up with TRBD1. J was trimmed by 1 base and V by 8 bases; bases with no gene match: 16. The CDR3 has 18 residues. Germline V gene lookup returns CDR1 ENHRY and CDR2 SYGVKD.

The chain is built from TRBV5-1 and TRBJ2-6; the match to TRBD1 covers 8 bases. CDR3 length: 16 residues. V lost 4 bases to trimming and J lost 2 bases; unmatched junction nucleotides: 5. Germline V gene lookup returns CDR1 SGHRS and CDR2 YFSETQ. In nucleotides, the CDR3 is TGCGCCAGCAGCATACCGACAGGGGCTGGGGCCAACGTCCTGACTTTC. It encodes CASSIPTGAGANVLTF.

The chain is built from TRBV19 and TRBJ1-5; 7 bases fit TRBD1. Germline V gene lookup returns CDR1 LNHDA and CDR2 SQIVND (reference sequence). The CDR3 totals 20 residues. Trimming removed 8 bases from V and 4 bases from J; junction bases left unmatched: 26. The CDR3 DNA reads TGTGCCAGTGGACGTCGCAGGGGGATAGAACTCCGGGGGTCAAATCAGCCCCAGCATTTT. Translating it yields CASGRRRGIELRGSNQPQHF.

This rearrangement joins TRBV28 to TRBJ2-1, with TRBD2 matching 13 bases. The CDR3 runs 17 residues. CDR1 is MDHEN and CDR2 is SYDVKM in the germline V gene. This CDR3 reads CATERRTSGGRGNEQFF. The CDR3 DNA sequence: TGTGCTACCGAGAGGAGGACTAGCGGGGGCCGGGGCAATGAGCAGTTCTTC.

The V and J genes are TRBV2 and TRBJ2-7; D is unresolved. In germline, CDR1 is SNHLY, CDR2 FYNNEI. The CDR3 covers 10 residues. The CDR3 sequence is CASRRDEQYF. DNA of the CDR3: TGTGCTTCGAGGCGTGACGAGCAGTACTTC.

Remarks on this clone: The same CDR3 can be traced to other DNA sequences in this sample. The rearrangement uses TRBV7-2 and TRBJ2-7, with no clear D. The V gene lost 5 bases and the J gene lost 2 bases, with 4 bases spanning the gap. The CDR3 is 11 residues long. Germline V lookup: CDR1 SGHTA, CDR2 FQGNSA. This chain's CDR3 is CASSRAYEQYF. Written as DNA, the CDR3 is TGTGCCAGCAGCCGAGCCTACGAGCAGTACTTC.

This chain connects TRBV4-2 to TRBJ1-2; D not certain. The length of the CDR3 is 13 residues. Trimming stripped 4 bases from V and 5 bases from J, with 11 bases between. In germline, CDR1 is LGHNA, CDR2 YNFKEQ. The DNA for the CDR3 is TGTGCCAGCAGCCCCCCCCCTCCGTATGGCTACACCTTC. Translation: CASSPPPPYGYTF.

V is TRBV24-1 and J is TRBJ2-5; TRBD2 matches 10 bases. The CDR3 totals 16 residues. Germline values: CDR1 KGHDR, CDR2 SFDVKD. V was clipped by 0 bases and J by 5 bases; unmatched bases: 5. CDR3 amino acids: CATSDLQAGGQETQYF. CDR3 bases: TGTGCCACCAGTGATTTGCAAGCGGGGGGGCAGGAGACCCAGTACTTC.

This chain connects TRBV3-1 (or the pseudogene TRBV3-2) to TRBJ2-1; 11 nucleotides match TRBD1. This CDR3 is built from 17 residues. CDR1 is LGHDT and CDR2 is YNNKEL in the germline V gene (reference sequence). Trimming at V came to 0 bases and at J to 4 bases, leaving 5 bases not matched to a gene. This chain's CDR3 is CASSQDPGQGVYNEQFF. CDR3 nucleotide sequence: TGTGCCAGCAGCCAAGACCCGGGACAGGGGGTATACAATGAGCAGTTCTTC.

The V and J genes are TRBV28 and TRBJ2-5; D uncertain. V was clipped by 3 bases and J by 5 bases, with 4 bases between them. The CDR3 extends over 11 amino acids. In germline, CDR1 is MDHEN, CDR2 SYDVKM. The CDR3 sequence: CASSFVETQYF. The DNA for the CDR3 is TGTGCCAGCAGTTTCGTTGAGACCCAGTACTTC. Drawing the rest from reference TRBV28 and TRBJ2-5, the complete variable domain is DVKVTQSSRYLVKRTGEKVFLECVQDMDHENMFWYRQDPGLGLRLIYFSYDVKMKEKGDIPEGYSVSREKKERFSLILESASTNQTSMYLCASSFVETQYFGPGTRLLVL.

This clone has just a few counts. The chain is built from TRBV29-1 and TRBJ2-4; 7 nucleotides agree with TRBD2. The germline V gene encodes CDR1 SQVTM and CDR2 ANQGSEA. V was pared by 5 bases and J by 0 bases, with 13 bases of the junction left unmatched. This CDR3 comprises 17 residues. This chain's CDR3 is CSVSGRVGTKAKNIQYF. For the CDR3, the DNA is TGCAGCGTTAGCGGCAGGGTAGGGACTAAAGCCAAAAACATTCAGTACTTC.

The V gene is TRBV7-9, the J gene TRBJ2-3, with TRBD2 identical over 12 bases. The CDR3 runs 18 residues. CDR1 and CDR2 (germline): SEHNR, FQNEAQ (reference sequence). Losses at the gene ends were 0 bases for V and 0 bases for J; bases not matched to a gene: 4. DNA of the CDR3: TGTGCCAGCAGCTTAGCACTAGCGGGGGGTTATAGCACAGATACGCAGTATTTT. It codes for CASSLALAGGYSTDTQYF.

The chain uses TRBV5-8 and TRBJ2-3; D unclear. CDR1 is SGHTS, CDR2 YDEGEE, per germline. CDR3 length equals 15 residues. Trimming cost V 2 bases and J 3 bases, with 13 bases left between them. DNA for the CDR3: TGTGCCAGCAGCTTTAGTACGCATGCGACAGATACGCAGTATTTT. It is translated as CASSFSTHATDTQYF.

This chain connects TRBV5-1 to TRBJ1-4, with 10 nucleotides matching TRBD1. V was clipped by 4 bases and J by 8 bases; unmatched bases: 5. The CDR3 loop spans 14 amino acids. Germline V gives CDR1 SGHRS, CDR2 YFSETQ. The DNA for the CDR3 is TGCGCCAGCAGCCAGGGACAGGGGAGAGAAAAACTGTTTTTT. Translating it yields CASSQGQGREKLFF.

J is TRBJ1-2 and V is TRBV9; TRBD1 matches 8 bases. This CDR3 is built from 15 residues. CDR1 and CDR2 from the germline V gene are SGDLS and YYNGEE. The ends lost 1 base at V and 8 bases at J; junction bases unmatched: 10. CDR3 nucleotide sequence: TGTGCCAGCAGCGTATTGGCAGGGGGCCGGTGGGGCTACACCTTC. Its translation: CASSVLAGGRWGYTF.

The chain uses TRBV21-1 and TRBJ2-1; the table's D call, TRBD1, has no DNA check behind it. TRBV21-1 is reported as a pseudogene. CDR3 size: 13 residues. CDR3 residues: CASSETAPKGQFF. The CDR3 nucleotides read TGTGCCAGCAGTGAGACAGCACCTAAGGGGCAGTTCTTC.

A few counts support this clone. J is TRBJ1-2 and V is TRBV5-1, with 10 bases identical to TRBD1. The trim removed 4 bases at V and 11 bases at J, leaving 17 bases unmatched. The CDR3 loop spans 16 amino acids. Germline lookup yields CDR1 SGHRS and CDR2 YFSETQ. CDR3 in DNA: TGCGCCAGCAGCACCGGACAGGGGGAAGCTGTTATTGGTTACACCTTC. It codes for CASSTGQGEAVIGYTF.

This sequence joins TRBV7-3 and TRBJ2-7; D remains unclear. The CDR3 totals 13 residues. From germline, CDR1 is SGHTA and CDR2 FQGTGA. V lost 4 bases to trimming and J lost 4 bases, with 11 bases between them. The CDR3 coding sequence is TGTGCCAGCAGCTCCTCTTCGGGTTACGAGCAGTACTTC. Its protein product is CASSSSSGYEQYF.

V gene TRBV28 combines with J gene TRBJ1-4, with 10 positions matching TRBD1. With V trimmed by 7 bases and J by 7 bases, 6 bases remained unmatched. The CDR3 runs 14 residues. Germline V CDR1 and CDR2: MDHEN, SYDVKM. CDR3 coding DNA: TGTGCCAGCAACGACAGGGGGCGTACTGAAAAACTGTTTTTT. It yields the protein CASNDRGRTEKLFF.